This T cell receptor beta chain was sequenced during a study of regulatory and conventional T cells in RAG deficiency. Study results and caveats: Patient subsets had shorter CDR3s; Omenn Treg-Tconv overlap exceeded 90%. Treg unique TCR beta sequences were about 92-fold fewer in Omenn syndrome and CID/AS patients than controls. Shannon entropy fell and Simpson indices rose in RAG-deficient patients.

Regulatory T cells were sorted from blood as CD4+ CD25-high CD127-low cells. Sequenced by immunoSEQ multiplex PCR; TCRdb stores in-frame clones only, minus some. The sample carries 20,000 or so clones, 87% recorded once. Concerning this clone itself: Its antigen is currently unknown.

The CDR3 contains 15 residues. Germline V CDR1 and CDR2: SGHTA, FQGTGA. With 5 bases removed from V and 2 bases from J, the gap between germline ends came to 14 bases. These same data were also listed under a study on regulatory T cells. That study reports: The primer mix had 52 TRBV and 13 TRBJ primers. Patient repertoires had restricted TRB V-J pairs and skewed V and J usage, most in Tregs.

Sequences were obtained from Tregs sorted from blood. The gene calls are TRBV7-3 and TRBJ2-3; D could derive from TRBD1 or TRBD2 (5 bases each). The source of this sequence is a human donor in good health. Here the CDR3 DNA reads TGTGCCAGCAGCCCCCGGGGCCTAGACACAGATACGCAGTATTTT. This translates into CASSPRGLDTDTQYF.